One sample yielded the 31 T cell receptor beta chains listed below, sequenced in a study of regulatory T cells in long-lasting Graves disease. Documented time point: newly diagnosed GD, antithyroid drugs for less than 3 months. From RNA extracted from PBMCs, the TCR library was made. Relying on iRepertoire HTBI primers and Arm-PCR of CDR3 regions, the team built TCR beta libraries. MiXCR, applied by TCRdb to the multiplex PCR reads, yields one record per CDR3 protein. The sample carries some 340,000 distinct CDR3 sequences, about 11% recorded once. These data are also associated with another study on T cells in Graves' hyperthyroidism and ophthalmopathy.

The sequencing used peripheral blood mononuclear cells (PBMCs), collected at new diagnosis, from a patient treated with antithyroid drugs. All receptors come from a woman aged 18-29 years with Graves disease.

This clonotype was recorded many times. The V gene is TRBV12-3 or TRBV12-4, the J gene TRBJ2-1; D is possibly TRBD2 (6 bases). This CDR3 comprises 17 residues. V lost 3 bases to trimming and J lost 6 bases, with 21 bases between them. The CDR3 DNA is TGTGCCAGCAGTTTGTGGGGGGTCTGGCCAAGCAGCAATGAGCAGTTCTTC. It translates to CASSLWGVWPSSNEQFF.

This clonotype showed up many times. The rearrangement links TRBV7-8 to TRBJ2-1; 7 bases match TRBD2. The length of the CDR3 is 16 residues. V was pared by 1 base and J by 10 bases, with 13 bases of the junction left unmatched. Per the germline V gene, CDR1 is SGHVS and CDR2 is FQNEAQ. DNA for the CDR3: TGTGCCAGCAGCTTAGGGGGGGGGGTCCGATCCGGGGAGCAGTTCTTC. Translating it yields CASSLGGGVRSGEQFF. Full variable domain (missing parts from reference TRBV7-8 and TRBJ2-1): GAGVSQSPRYKVAKRGQDVALRCDPISGHVSLFWYQQALGQGPEFLTYFQNEAQLDKSGLPSDRFFAERPEGSVSTLKIQRTQQEDSAVYLCASSLGGGVRSGEQFFGPGTRLTVL.

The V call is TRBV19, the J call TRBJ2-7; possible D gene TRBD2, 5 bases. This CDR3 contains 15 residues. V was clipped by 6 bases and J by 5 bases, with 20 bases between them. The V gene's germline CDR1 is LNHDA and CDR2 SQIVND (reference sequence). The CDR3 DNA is TGTGCCAGTAGAGGTGGGCGAAAGCGGACCCACGAGCAGTACGTC. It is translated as CASRGGRKRTHEQYV.

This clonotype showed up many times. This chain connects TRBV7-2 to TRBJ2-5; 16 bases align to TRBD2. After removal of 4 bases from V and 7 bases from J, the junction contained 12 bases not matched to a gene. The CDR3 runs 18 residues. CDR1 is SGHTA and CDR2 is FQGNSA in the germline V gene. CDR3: CASSSGTSGRAIIGTQYF. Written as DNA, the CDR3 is TGTGCCAGCAGCTCCGGGACTAGCGGGAGGGCCATCATAGGGACCCAGTACTTC.

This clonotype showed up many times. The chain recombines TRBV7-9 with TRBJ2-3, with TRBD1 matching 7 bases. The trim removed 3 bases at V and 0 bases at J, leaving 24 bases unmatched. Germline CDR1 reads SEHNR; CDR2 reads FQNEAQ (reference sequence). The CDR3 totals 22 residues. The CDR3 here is CASSFRKDRVGFLEFSTDTQYF. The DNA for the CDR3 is TGTGCCAGCAGCTTCCGGAAAGACAGGGTCGGTTTCCTCGAGTTTAGCACAGATACGCAGTATTTT.

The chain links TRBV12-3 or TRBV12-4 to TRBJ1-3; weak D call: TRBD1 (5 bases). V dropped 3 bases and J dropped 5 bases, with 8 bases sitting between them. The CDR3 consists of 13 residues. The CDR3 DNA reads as TGTGCCAGCAGTTTGAGGGGACGAAACACCATATATTTT. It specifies CASSLRGRNTIYF.

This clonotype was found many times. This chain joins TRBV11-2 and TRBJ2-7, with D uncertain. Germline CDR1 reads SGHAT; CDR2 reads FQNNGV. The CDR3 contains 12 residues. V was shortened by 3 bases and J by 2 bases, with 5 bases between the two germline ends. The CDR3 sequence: CASSFLPYEQYF. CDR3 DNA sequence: TGTGCCAGCAGCTTTCTTCCCTACGAGCAGTACTTC.

In DNA form, the CDR3 reads TGTGCCAGCAGATTGACTAGCGGGAGGACAGATACGCAGTATTTT. Amino acid sequence: CASRLTSGRTDTQYF. This rearrangement joins TRBV11-2 to TRBJ2-3, with 13 bases fitting TRBD2. CDR1 SGHAT and CDR2 FQNNGV come from the germline V gene. V shed 6 bases and J 3 bases; nucleotides not matched to a gene: 3. CDR3 length: 15 residues.

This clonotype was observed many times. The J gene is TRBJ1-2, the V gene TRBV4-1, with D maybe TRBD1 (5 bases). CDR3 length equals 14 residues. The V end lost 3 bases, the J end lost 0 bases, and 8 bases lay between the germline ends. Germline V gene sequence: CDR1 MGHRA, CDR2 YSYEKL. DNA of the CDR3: TGCGCCAGCAGCCATGGAGGGGCTAACTATGGCTACACCTTC. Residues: CASSHGGANYGYTF.

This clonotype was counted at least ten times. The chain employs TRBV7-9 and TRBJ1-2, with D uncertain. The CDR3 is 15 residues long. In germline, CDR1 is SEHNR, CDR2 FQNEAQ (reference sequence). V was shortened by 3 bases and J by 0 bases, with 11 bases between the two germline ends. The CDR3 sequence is CASSLWADSNYGYTF. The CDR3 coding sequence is TGTGCCAGCAGCTTGTGGGCAGACTCTAACTATGGCTACACCTTC. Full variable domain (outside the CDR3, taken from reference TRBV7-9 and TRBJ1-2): DTGVSQNPRHKITKRGQNVTFRCDPISEHNRLYWYRQTLGQGPEFLTYFQNEAQLEKSRLLSDRFSAERPKGSFSTLEIQRTEQGDSAMYLCASSLWADSNYGYTFGSGTRLTVV.

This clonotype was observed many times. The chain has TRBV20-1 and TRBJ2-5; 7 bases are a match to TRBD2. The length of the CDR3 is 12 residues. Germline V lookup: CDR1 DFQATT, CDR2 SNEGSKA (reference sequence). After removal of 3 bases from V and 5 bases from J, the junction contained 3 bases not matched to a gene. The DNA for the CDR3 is TGCAGTGCTAGGCCTAGCGGTGAGACCCAGTACTTC. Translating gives CSARPSGETQYF.

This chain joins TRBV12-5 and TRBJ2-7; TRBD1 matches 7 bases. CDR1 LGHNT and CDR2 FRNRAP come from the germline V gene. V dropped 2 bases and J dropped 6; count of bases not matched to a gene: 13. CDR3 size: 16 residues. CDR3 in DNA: TGTGCTAGTGGTTTGAAGACAGGGAATATCTTCGCCGAGCAGTACTTC. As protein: CASGLKTGNIFAEQYF.

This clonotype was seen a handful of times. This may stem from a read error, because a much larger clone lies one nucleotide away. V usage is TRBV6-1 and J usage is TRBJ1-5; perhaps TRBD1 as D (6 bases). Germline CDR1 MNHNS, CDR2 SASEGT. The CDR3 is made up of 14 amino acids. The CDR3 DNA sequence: TGTGTCAGCAGCCAGACAGGCACGGATCGGTCCCAGCATTTT. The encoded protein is CVSSQTGTDRSQHF.

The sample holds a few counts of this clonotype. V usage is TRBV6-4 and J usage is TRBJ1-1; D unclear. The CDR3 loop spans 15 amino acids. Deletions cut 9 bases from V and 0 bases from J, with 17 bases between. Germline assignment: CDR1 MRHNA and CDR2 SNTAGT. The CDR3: CARQGGVFLNTEAFF. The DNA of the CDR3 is TGTGCCAGGCAAGGTGGGGTTTTTTTGAACACTGAAGCTTTCTTT.

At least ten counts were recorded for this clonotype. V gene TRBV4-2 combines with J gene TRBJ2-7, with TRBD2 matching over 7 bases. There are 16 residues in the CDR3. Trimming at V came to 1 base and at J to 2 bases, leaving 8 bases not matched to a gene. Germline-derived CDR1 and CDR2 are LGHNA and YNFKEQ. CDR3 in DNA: TGTGCCAGCAGCCAAGGTCGCGGGGGAGAGACCTACGAGCAGTACGTC. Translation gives CASSQGRGGETYEQYV.

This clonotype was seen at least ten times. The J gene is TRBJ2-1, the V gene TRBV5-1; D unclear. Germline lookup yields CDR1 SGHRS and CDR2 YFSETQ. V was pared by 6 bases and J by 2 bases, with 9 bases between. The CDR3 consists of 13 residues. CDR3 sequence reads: CASKSNAYNEQFF. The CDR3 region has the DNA TGCGCCAGCAAGAGTAATGCCTACAATGAGCAGTTCTTC.

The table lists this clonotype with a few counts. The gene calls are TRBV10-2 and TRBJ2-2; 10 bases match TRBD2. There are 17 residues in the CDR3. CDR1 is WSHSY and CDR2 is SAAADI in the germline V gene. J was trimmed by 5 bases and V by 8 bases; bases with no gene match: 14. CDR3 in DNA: TGCGCCAGCGGTTGGACGGGGCTAGCGGGAGTGACCGGGGAGCTGTTTTTT. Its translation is CASGWTGLAGVTGELFF.

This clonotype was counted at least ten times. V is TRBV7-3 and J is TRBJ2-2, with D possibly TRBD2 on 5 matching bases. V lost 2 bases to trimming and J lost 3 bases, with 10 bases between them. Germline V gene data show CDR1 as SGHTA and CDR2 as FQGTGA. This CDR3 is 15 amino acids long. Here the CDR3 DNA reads TGTGCCAGCAGCTTAGGGAGACAAGACACCGGGGAGCTGTTTTTT. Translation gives CASSLGRQDTGELFF.

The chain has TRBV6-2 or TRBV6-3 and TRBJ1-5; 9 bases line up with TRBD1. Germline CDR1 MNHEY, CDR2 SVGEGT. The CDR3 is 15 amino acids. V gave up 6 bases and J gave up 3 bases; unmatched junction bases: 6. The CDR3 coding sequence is TGTGCCAGCAGGCTGACAGGGGGTACCAATCAGCCCCAGCATTTT. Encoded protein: CASRLTGGTNQPQHF.

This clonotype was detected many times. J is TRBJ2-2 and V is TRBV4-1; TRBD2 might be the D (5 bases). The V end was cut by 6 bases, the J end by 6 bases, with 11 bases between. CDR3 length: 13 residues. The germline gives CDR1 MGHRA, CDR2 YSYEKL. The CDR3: CASREAIAGELFF. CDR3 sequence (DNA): TGCGCCAGCAGGGAGGCGATTGCCGGGGAGCTGTTTTTT.

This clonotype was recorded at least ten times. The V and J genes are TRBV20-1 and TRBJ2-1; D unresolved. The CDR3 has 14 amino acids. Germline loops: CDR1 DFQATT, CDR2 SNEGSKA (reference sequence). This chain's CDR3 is CSLLTGSIDSEQFF. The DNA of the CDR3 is TGCAGCCTTCTAACTGGCTCGATCGACTCAGAGCAGTTCTTC.

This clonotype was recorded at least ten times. CDR3 sequence: CASSFGRRAWDTQYF. For the CDR3, the DNA is TGTGCCAGCAGTTTTGGAAGGCGAGCCTGGGATACGCAGTATTTT. The J gene is TRBJ2-3, the V gene TRBV27, with unresolved D. Germline lookup yields CDR1 MNHEY and CDR2 SMNVEV (reference sequence). Deletions cut 3 bases from V and 6 bases from J, with 16 bases between. The CDR3 sequence is 15 residues long.

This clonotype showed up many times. The CDR3 region has the DNA TGTGCCAGCAGTTCCGTGGACAGCATTGGAAACACCATATATTTT. Protein: CASSSVDSIGNTIYF. The rearrangement links TRBV28 to TRBJ1-3; D may be TRBD1 (6 bases). Looked up from germline, CDR1 is MDHEN and CDR2 is SYDVKM. V lost 4 bases to trimming and J lost 3 bases, with 13 bases between them. CDR3 length: 15 amino acids. Drawing the rest from reference TRBV28 and TRBJ1-3, the complete variable domain is DVKVTQSSRYLVKRTGEKVFLECVQDMDHENMFWYRQDPGLGLRLIYFSYDVKMKEKGDIPEGYSVSREKKERFSLILESASTNQTSMYLCASSSVDSIGNTIYFGEGSWLTVV.

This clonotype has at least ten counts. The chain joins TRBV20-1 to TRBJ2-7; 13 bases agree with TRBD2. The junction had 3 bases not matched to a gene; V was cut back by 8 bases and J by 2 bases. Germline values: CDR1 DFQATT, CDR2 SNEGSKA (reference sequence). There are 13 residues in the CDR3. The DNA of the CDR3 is TGCAGTTCCGGACTAGCGGGAGCCTACGAGCAGTACTTC. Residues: CSSGLAGAYEQYF.

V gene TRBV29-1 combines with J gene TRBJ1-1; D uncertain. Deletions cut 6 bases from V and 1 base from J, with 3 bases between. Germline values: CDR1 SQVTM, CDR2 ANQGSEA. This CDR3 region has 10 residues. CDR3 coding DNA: TGCAGCGTGGGGAACACTGAAGCTTTCTTT. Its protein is CSVGNTEAFF.

This CDR3 reads CASSLAVWDRMREKLFF. DNA for the CDR3: TGTGCCAGCAGTTTAGCTGTATGGGACAGAATGAGGGAAAAACTGTTTTTT. J is TRBJ1-4 and V is TRBV12-3 or TRBV12-4; the match to TRBD1 covers 7 bases. J was trimmed by 8 bases and V by 0 bases; bases with no gene match: 12. The CDR3 is 17 amino acids.

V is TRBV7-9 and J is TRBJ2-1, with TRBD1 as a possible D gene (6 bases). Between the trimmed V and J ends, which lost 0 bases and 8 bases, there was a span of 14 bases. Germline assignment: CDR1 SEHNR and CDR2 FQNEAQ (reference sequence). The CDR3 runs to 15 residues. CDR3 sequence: CASSLALGPGDEQFF. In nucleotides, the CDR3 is TGTGCCAGCAGCTTAGCGTTGGGACCAGGGGATGAGCAGTTCTTC.

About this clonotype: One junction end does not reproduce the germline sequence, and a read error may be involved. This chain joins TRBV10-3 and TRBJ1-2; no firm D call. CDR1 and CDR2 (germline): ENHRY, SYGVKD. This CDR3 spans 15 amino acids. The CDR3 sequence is CAISEGLLTNYSYTF. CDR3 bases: TGTGCCATCAGTGAAGGCCTCCTCACCAACTATAGCTACACCTTC.

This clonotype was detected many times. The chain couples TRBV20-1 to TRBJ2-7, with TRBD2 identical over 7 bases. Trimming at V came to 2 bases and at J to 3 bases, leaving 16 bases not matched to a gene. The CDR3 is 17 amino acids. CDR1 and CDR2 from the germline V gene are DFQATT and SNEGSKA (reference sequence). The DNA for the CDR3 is TGCAGTGCTAGACAAACGAGGGAGGGGCCCACAAACTACGAGCAGTACGTC. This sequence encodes CSARQTREGPTNYEQYV.

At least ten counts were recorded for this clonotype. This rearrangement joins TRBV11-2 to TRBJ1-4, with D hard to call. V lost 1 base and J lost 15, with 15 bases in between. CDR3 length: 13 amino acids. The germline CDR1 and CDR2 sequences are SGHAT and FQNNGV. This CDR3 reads CASSLGFRKHLFF. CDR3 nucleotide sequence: TGTGCCAGCAGCTTAGGGTTCCGGAAACATTTGTTTTTT. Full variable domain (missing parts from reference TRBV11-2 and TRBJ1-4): EAGVAQSPRYKIIEKRQSVAFWCNPISGHATLYWYQQILGQGPKLLIQFQNNGVVDDSQLPKDRFSAERLKGVDSTLKIQPAKLEDSAVYLCASSLGFRKHLFFGSGTQLSVL.

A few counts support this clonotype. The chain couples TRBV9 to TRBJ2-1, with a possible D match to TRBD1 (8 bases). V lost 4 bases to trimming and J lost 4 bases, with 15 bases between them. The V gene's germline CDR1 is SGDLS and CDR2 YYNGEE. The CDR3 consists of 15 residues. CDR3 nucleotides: TGTGCCAGCAGCCCTAGCGGACAGGGATACAATGAGCAGTTCTTC. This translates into CASSPSGQGYNEQFF.